These 14 T cell receptor beta chains came from one sample sequenced in a study of Ad26.COV2.S vaccination and SARS-CoV-2 variants. The treatment here: roughly 18 received Ad26.COV2.S at low or high dose, single or two shots; about 5 received placebo; per-sample allocation not given. Specimens were obtained on day 63 following the first vaccine or placebo injection. Clones were read by immunoSEQ multiplex PCR, and TCRdb kept only the in-frame ones, dropping some. The data contain under 550,000 clones, about 93% of them singletons. This material consisted of peripheral blood, taken in a trial of Ad26.COV2.S vaccine versus placebo. These receptors originate from a person between 18 and 59 years old who received the Ad26.COV2.S COVID-19 vaccine or a placebo.

This chain links TRBV7-2 with TRBJ1-5; D is uncertain. Germline CDR1 SGHTA, CDR2 FQGNSA. The CDR3 runs 13 residues. Trimming cost V 6 bases and J 2 bases, with 8 bases left between them. The CDR3, as DNA: TGTGCCAGCAGTCCCGCCGGCAATCAGCCCCAGCATTTT. It translates to CASSPAGNQPQHF. Full variable domain (rest looked up from reference TRBV7-2 and TRBJ1-5): GAGVSQSPSNKVTEKGKDVELRCDPISGHTALYWYRQSLGQGLEFLIYFQGNSAPDKSGLPSDRFSAERTGGSVSTLTIQRTQQEDSAVYLCASSPAGNQPQHFGDGTRLSIL.

The rearrangement joins TRBV3-1 (or the pseudogene TRBV3-2) to TRBJ2-1, with D unclear. The CDR3 runs 14 residues. Per germline, CDR1 LGHDT and CDR2 YNNKEL (reference sequence). V lost 2 bases, J lost 5 bases, and 10 bases lay in between. The CDR3 here is CASSQNLIHNEQFF. The CDR3 coding sequence is TGTGCCAGCAGCCAAAATCTGATCCACAATGAGCAGTTCTTC.

This chain connects TRBV9 to TRBJ1-3, with D possibly TRBD1 on 6 matching bases. CDR1 is SGDLS, CDR2 YYNGEE, per germline. This CDR3 spans 15 amino acids. The V and J ends lost 0 bases and 3 bases respectively, with 10 bases between them. This CDR3 reads CASSVEGGNGNTIYF. In DNA form, the CDR3 reads TGTGCCAGCAGCGTAGAGGGGGGGAATGGAAACACCATATATTTT.

V gene TRBV10-3 combines with J gene TRBJ2-1; 11 positions agree with TRBD1. The V gene end was trimmed by 3 bases and the J gene end by 6 bases; junction bases not matched to a gene: 4. Germline loops: CDR1 ENHRY, CDR2 SYGVKD. CDR3 length equals 15 residues. The CDR3 protein is CAISELGTGGNEQFF. The CDR3 nucleotides read TGTGCCATCAGTGAACTTGGGACAGGGGGCAATGAGCAGTTCTTC.

The rearrangement joins TRBV28 to TRBJ2-2; maybe TRBD2 (5 bases). Trimming removed 5 bases at V and 6 bases at J, with 16 bases between. The germline V gene encodes CDR1 MDHEN and CDR2 SYDVKM. The CDR3 length is 15 residues. As DNA, the CDR3 is TGTGCCAGCAGTCCAGACTCGGGGTTCGCCGGGGAGCTGTTTTTT. Translation: CASSPDSGFAGELFF.

This clone was seen once. Other nucleotide sequences from this sample produce the same CDR3. The gene calls are TRBV19 and TRBJ1-1; unclear D gene. This CDR3 has 13 residues. The V gene lost 2 bases and the J gene lost 1 base, with 5 bases spanning the gap. Per the germline V gene, CDR1 is LNHDA and CDR2 is SQIVND (reference sequence). DNA of the CDR3: TGTGCCAGTAGTATAAGAAGGAACACTGAAGCTTTCTTT. Its protein is CASSIRRNTEAFF.

The chain recombines TRBV29-1 with TRBJ2-1; TRBD1 matches at 7 bases. The CDR3 sequence is 16 residues long. CDR1 and CDR2 from the germline V gene are SQVTM and ANQGSEA. Trimming took 6 bases from V and 0 from J; bases not matched to a gene: 11. The CDR3 DNA follows: TGCAGCGTAACTGAAGAAAGGACAGGCTCCTACAATGAGCAGTTCTTC. Protein: CSVTEERTGSYNEQFF.

The chain employs TRBV7-9 and TRBJ1-1; the D is unclear. Deletions cut 5 bases from V and 8 bases from J, with 15 bases between. This CDR3 is built from 13 residues. CDR1 SEHNR and CDR2 FQNEAQ come from the germline V gene (reference sequence). CDR3 sequence reads: CASSVGLTPEAFF. As DNA, the CDR3 is TGTGCCAGCAGCGTCGGCCTAACGCCAGAAGCTTTCTTT.

V and J are TRBV12-3 or TRBV12-4 and TRBJ2-1; D is unresolved. The length of the CDR3 is 10 residues. The ends were cut back, 5 bases at V and 12 bases at J, with 8 bases in the middle. The CDR3 DNA reads as TGTGCCAGCAGTCGGTATAGGCAGTTCTTC. Amino acid sequence: CASSRYRQFF.

The chain couples TRBV12-3 or TRBV12-4 to TRBJ2-2; the D is unclear. Deletions cut 6 bases from V and 5 bases from J, with 7 bases between. This CDR3 is built from 12 residues. CDR3 amino acids: CASSLPTGELFF. The CDR3 DNA reads as TGTGCCAGCAGCCTCCCAACCGGGGAGCTGTTTTTT.

The chain couples TRBV7-9 to TRBJ2-3, with 10 nucleotides matching TRBD2. V trimming: 0 bases; J trimming: 4 bases; junction bases outside the gene matches: 7. The CDR3 contains 17 residues. The germline V gene has CDR1 SEHNR and CDR2 FQNEAQ (reference sequence). CDR3 protein: CASSLARGSGGADTQYF. The CDR3 DNA reads TGTGCCAGCAGCTTAGCGCGCGGGAGCGGGGGGGCAGATACGCAGTATTTT.

V gene TRBV6-2 or TRBV6-3 combines with J gene TRBJ2-7; D is unresolved. Deletions cut 1 base from V and 6 bases from J, with 22 bases between. The germline V gene encodes CDR1 MNHEY and CDR2 SVGEGT. The CDR3 sequence is 17 residues long. CDR3 region: CASSYYKRFSGDVEQYF. CDR3 bases: TGTGCCAGCAGTTACTATAAAAGATTCTCAGGTGATGTCGAGCAGTACTTC.

V gene TRBV6-5 combines with J gene TRBJ2-7; possibly TRBD2 for D (6 bases). Trimming pared 4 bases from V and 4 bases from J, leaving 11 bases between. The CDR3 totals 13 residues. The germline gives CDR1 MNHEY, CDR2 SVGAGI. This chain's CDR3 is CASSWGVGYEQYF. CDR3 DNA sequence: TGTGCCAGCAGTTGGGGGGTTGGTTACGAGCAGTACTTC.

This clone appeared a single time. The chain uses TRBV10-3 and TRBJ2-1, with unresolved D. V lost 2 bases and J 2 bases, leaving 13 bases between the germline ends. The CDR3 consists of 16 residues. Germline V gene lookup returns CDR1 ENHRY and CDR2 SYGVKD. The CDR3 loop is CAISEQGLRAYNEQFF. DNA for the CDR3: TGTGCCATCAGTGAGCAAGGGTTACGGGCCTACAATGAGCAGTTCTTC.